The present T cell receptor beta chain was sequenced within a study of shared clonotypes between healthy human individuals. The V gene's germline CDR1 is LGHNA and CDR2 YSLEER. CDR3 length: 13 residues. Trimming took off 4 bases at V and 3 bases at J, with 10 bases between the two ends. Profiling relied on immunoSEQ multiplex PCR, and the TCRdb table lists in-frame clones only, not all of them. The table lists 2 million or so clones, roughly 94% of them singletons. The sequence derives from a young man in good health. This sequence joins TRBV4-3 and TRBJ2-7; D not certain. Sequenced: naive CD4+ T cells sorted from blood. As to subset: CD45RA+ positively selected. CDR3 residues: CASSLRLSYEQYF. The CDR3, as DNA: TGCGCCAGCAGCCTTAGACTGAGCTACGAGCAGTACTTC.